This T cell receptor beta chain was captured in a study of blood T cell repertoires in COVID-19. The CDR3 has 16 amino acids. Trimming removed 5 bases from V and 5 bases from J; junction bases left unmatched: 9. The germline CDR1 and CDR2 sequences are MNHEY and SVGEGT. Sequenced by immunoSEQ multiplex PCR; TCRdb stores in-frame clones only, minus some. The table has about 83,000 clones, approximately 80% seen once. The genes are TRBV6-2 or TRBV6-3 and TRBJ2-3; 11 bases line up with TRBD1. The sequenced sample consisted of peripheral blood. The source is a woman of 80 years or more with acute or convalescent COVID-19. The chain's CDR3 is CASSKTGTGGGDTQYF. CDR3 DNA sequence: TGTGCCAGCAGTAAAACCGGGACAGGGGGTGGAGATACGCAGTATTTT.